This TCR beta chain was captured in a study of T cells in Graves' hyperthyroidism and ophthalmopathy. Amplified regions were TCR beta CDR3 sequences from RNA transcripts. First-round RT-PCR of the TCR CDR3 relied on the HTBI primer set. Each CDR3 protein gets one entry after TCRdb re-called the multiplex PCR reads with MiXCR. The repertoire holds roughly 500,000 distinct CDR3 sequences, with roughly 46% as singletons. As for this clonotype: Because it lacks the conserved phenylalanine or tryptophan at the end, this CDR3 is likely a read error. It is unclear where the CDR3 begins or ends on the DNA, so no DNA is shown, and the CDR3 is as TCRdb lists it.

The V gene's germline CDR1 is SGHTA and CDR2 FQGNSA. Both ends counted, the CDR3 spans 8 residues. V is TRBV7-2 and J is TRBJ2-2; TRBD2, the table's D call, lacks a check against the DNA. The receptor's source is an adult woman with Graves' disease, either hyperthyroidism or ophthalmopathy (not recorded which). The sample was peripheral blood or thyroid tissue (not recorded which). CDR3 amino acids: CASSTGLA.